One T cell receptor beta chain is described in this entry. This receptor's antigen is unknown. Base-call qualities are not available, and no considerably larger clone is one nucleotide away. The sample is drawn from a study of T cell changes during pregnancy in multiple sclerosis (dated by TCRdb to the late 2010s). As for the study more broadly: In women with multiple sclerosis, the researchers looked at how the T cell repertoire shifted as pregnancy progressed.

Relative to germline, V is 3 bases shorter and J is 1 base shorter, with 10 bases between their ends. The CDR3 spans 14 residues, from the cysteine through the phenylalanine. Of the read, only the CDR3 DNA is kept; its 42 bases are in frame from base 1. The germline V gene encodes CDR1 SGDLS and CDR2 YYNGEE. The library was made by the immunoSEQ multiplex PCR assay. TCRdb took this table from immuneACCESS and kept in-frame rearrangements with V and J called. Such tables lack part of the clones; where checked against another copy, unresolved V genes explain under half of the gap, and the rest is unexplained. The sample profile shows 30,000 to 35,000 clones; 85% to 90% of them were found once. The top ten hold about 7.5% of the sample.

The V and J segments used are TRBV9 and TRBJ1-1, with a weak D call of TRBD1 (5 bases match). This TCR derives from a female donor with multiple sclerosis, enrolled in a pregnancy study. The material was CD8+ T cells from peripheral blood mononuclear cells, obtained before pregnancy. The bases read TGTGCCAGCAGCGAAATACAGGAGAACACTGAAGCTTTCTTT. It specifies CASSEIQENTEAFF.